These 14 T cell receptor beta chains were sequenced from one sample in a study of shared clonotypes between healthy human individuals. Using immunoSEQ multiplex PCR, the repertoire was profiled, and TCRdb retains in-frame clones only, with some absent. The table includes 850,000 to 1,200,000 clones, around four fifths detected once. Sequencing was carried out using memory CD4+ T cells sorted from blood. Sample subset: CD45RA-negative fraction. Receptor source: a man aged 18 to 35 in good health.

For the CDR3, the DNA is TGTGCCAGCAGCCCCACCCAGACAGAATACACCGGGGAGCTGTTTTTT. Translation: CASSPTQTEYTGELFF. V gene TRBV7-9 combines with J gene TRBJ2-2, with a possible D match to TRBD1 (5 bases). Trimming stripped 5 bases from V and 3 bases from J, with 16 bases between. CDR1 and CDR2 (germline): SEHNR, FQNEAQ (reference sequence). This CDR3 region has 16 residues.

This clone was observed a single time. The V gene is TRBV4-3, the J gene TRBJ1-3; D ambiguous. Germline loops: CDR1 LGHNA, CDR2 YSLEER. The V and J ends lost 0 bases and 4 bases respectively, with 10 bases between them. The CDR3 has 15 amino acids. The CDR3 DNA is TGCGCCAGCAGCCAAGAGGTCGTGCGGGGAAACACCATATATTTT. Translating gives CASSQEVVRGNTIYF.

This chain joins TRBV12-5 and TRBJ1-2, with a possible D match to TRBD1 (5 bases). The CDR3 totals 16 residues. Trimming took 1 base from V and 8 from J, leaving 20 bases between them. CDR1 and CDR2 (germline): LGHNT, FRNRAP. CDR3 in amino acids: CASGLGNGTPLGGYTF. The DNA for the CDR3 is TGTGCTAGTGGTTTGGGAAACGGGACTCCTCTGGGCGGCTACACCTTC.

The rearrangement uses TRBV30 and TRBJ1-1, with a tentative D call TRBD1 (5 bases). The V gene's germline CDR1 is GTSNPN and CDR2 SVGIG (reference sequence). The V end lost 0 bases, the J end lost 0 bases, and 8 bases lay between the germline ends. The CDR3 loop spans 14 amino acids. The CDR3 protein is CAWSVTGLNTEAFF. The CDR3 coding sequence is TGTGCCTGGAGTGTAACAGGTTTGAACACTGAAGCTTTCTTT.

This clone was observed a single time. This chain uses TRBV6-1 with TRBJ2-1; 9 bases align to TRBD2. With V trimmed by 4 bases and J by 5 bases, 21 bases remained unmatched. The germline V gene has CDR1 MNHNS and CDR2 SASEGT. This CDR3 spans 20 amino acids. CDR3 DNA sequence: TGTGCCAGCAGTGGGCCCCGGGTCGGTAGCGGGAGAAGAAGAGACAATGAGCAGTTCTTC. This gives the protein CASSGPRVGSGRRRDNEQFF.

This clone was seen only a few times. This chain uses TRBV6-5 with TRBJ1-4; D possibly corresponds to TRBD1 (5 bases). Germline V gene sequence: CDR1 MNHEY, CDR2 SVGAGI. Trimming removed 8 bases at V and 2 bases at J, with 9 bases between. This CDR3 spans 13 amino acids. CDR3 sequence reads: CASGGPTNEKLFF. Written as DNA, the CDR3 is TGTGCCAGCGGGGGACCTACTAATGAAAAACTGTTTTTT.

Remarks on this clone: The sample has other DNA sequences that encode this CDR3 too. V is TRBV30 and J is TRBJ2-7, with no clear D. CDR3 length: 12 residues. Germline-derived CDR1 and CDR2 are GTSNPN and SVGIG (reference sequence). Trimming took off 0 bases at V and 1 base at J, with 4 bases between the two ends. The CDR3 protein is CAWSVMSYEQYF. CDR3 nucleotides: TGTGCCTGGAGTGTAATGTCCTACGAGCAGTACTTC.

V gene TRBV18 combines with J gene TRBJ2-3; D might be TRBD2 (5 bases). CDR1 is KGHSH, CDR2 LQKENI, per germline. Trimming cost V 5 bases and J 4 bases, with 10 bases left between them. The CDR3 length is 13 residues. The CDR3 spells CASSLLVSDTQYF. The CDR3, as DNA: TGTGCCAGCTCATTACTAGTATCAGATACGCAGTATTTT. The full variable domain, in which reference TRBV18 and TRBJ2-3 provide the parts outside the CDR3, is NAGVMQNPRHLVRRRGQEARLRCSPMKGHSHVYWYRQLPEEGLKFMVYLQKENIIDESGMPKERFSAEFPKEGPSILRIQQVVRGDSAAYFCASSLLVSDTQYFGPGTRLTVL.

This clone was seen a handful of times. The chain is built from TRBV18 and TRBJ2-5; D is ambiguous. The ends were cut back, 4 bases at V and 1 base at J, with 13 bases in the middle. From germline, CDR1 is KGHSH and CDR2 LQKENI. CDR3 length: 15 residues. The CDR3 loop is CASSRVGVAQETQYF. Here the CDR3 DNA reads TGTGCCAGCTCACGAGTGGGCGTTGCCCAAGAGACCCAGTACTTC.

This rearrangement joins TRBV5-1 to TRBJ2-7; 8 bases match TRBD1. The CDR3 sequence is 15 residues long. V shed 0 bases and J 3 bases; nucleotides not matched to a gene: 5. Germline lookup yields CDR1 SGHRS and CDR2 YFSETQ. CDR3 sequence: CASSLEGQAIYEQYF. CDR3 in DNA: TGCGCCAGCAGCTTGGAGGGACAGGCCATCTACGAGCAGTACTTC.

This clone appeared a single time. At the DNA level, this CDR3 is encoded by other sequences in the same sample as well. DNA for the CDR3: TGTGCCAGCAGTCCCCCGGGACAGGGTAACACCGGGGAGCTGTTTTTT. This sequence encodes CASSPPGQGNTGELFF. V is TRBV28 and J is TRBJ2-2; TRBD1 aligns across 9 bases. The trim removed 5 bases at V and 2 bases at J, leaving 6 bases unmatched. The CDR3 sequence is 16 residues long. CDR1 MDHEN and CDR2 SYDVKM come from the germline V gene.

This chain uses TRBV6-1 with TRBJ1-2; D ambiguous. Per the germline V gene, CDR1 is MNHNS and CDR2 is SASEGT. CDR3 length: 14 residues. V lost 2 bases, J lost 1 base, and 8 bases lay in between. The chain's CDR3 is CASSENRINYGYTF. The DNA for the CDR3 is TGTGCCAGCAGTGAAAACCGGATTAACTATGGCTACACCTTC.

As for this clone: Other DNA sequences in this specimen translate into the identical CDR3. The V gene is TRBV5-1, the J gene TRBJ2-3; no definite D call. There are 13 residues in the CDR3. Trimming stripped 0 bases from V and 2 bases from J, with 4 bases between. Germline V CDR1 and CDR2: SGHRS, YFSETQ. The CDR3 region is CASSLGPTDTQYF. The CDR3 DNA sequence: TGCGCCAGCAGCTTGGGGCCCACAGATACGCAGTATTTT.

The rearrangement joins TRBV11-1 to TRBJ1-5, with D maybe TRBD1 (6 bases). Trimming left V 2 bases short and J 4 bases short, with 12 bases between. Germline lookup yields CDR1 SGHAT and CDR2 FQDESV (reference sequence). This CDR3 is 15 amino acids long. CDR3: CASSLSQGPNQPQHF. Written as DNA, the CDR3 is TGTGCCAGCAGCTTAAGTCAGGGGCCGAATCAGCCCCAGCATTTT.